Below are 31 T cell receptor beta chains sequenced from a single sample in a study of blood T cell repertoires in COVID-19. Clones were sequenced by immunoSEQ multiplex PCR, and TCRdb holds only the in-frame ones, with some missing. The table records about half a million clones, around 85% of them present only once. The specimen was peripheral blood. The receptor source for this set is a human donor in a cohort sampled during active COVID-19.

This chain links TRBV19 with TRBJ2-1; perhaps TRBD2 as D (6 bases). In germline, CDR1 is LNHDA, CDR2 SQIVND (reference sequence). The CDR3 is 14 residues long. With 1 base removed from V and 7 bases from J, the gap between germline ends came to 11 bases. This CDR3 is CASSIAGAWNEQFF. As DNA, the CDR3 is TGTGCCAGTAGTATAGCGGGAGCGTGGAATGAGCAGTTCTTC. The complete variable domain, with remaining parts taken from reference TRBV19 and TRBJ2-1, reads DGGITQSPKYLFRKEGQNVTLSCEQNLNHDAMYWYRQDPGQGLRLIYYSQIVNDFQKGDIAEGYSVSREKKESFPLTVTSAQKNPTAFYLCASSIAGAWNEQFFGPGTRLTVL.

This chain links TRBV19 with TRBJ2-2; 8 bases agree with TRBD1. Germline CDR1 LNHDA, CDR2 SQIVND (reference sequence). The CDR3 is 15 residues long. Trimming at V came to 5 bases and at J to 3 bases, leaving 5 bases not matched to a gene. The CDR3, as DNA: TGTGCCAGTAGTCCTGGACAGGGTTACACCGGGGAGCTGTTTTTT. Encoded protein: CASSPGQGYTGELFF.

The gene calls are TRBV7-6 and TRBJ2-1, with TRBD2 matching over 13 bases. Germline CDR1 SGHVS, CDR2 FNYEAQ. The CDR3 extends over 16 amino acids. Trimming took 1 base from V and 7 from J; bases not matched to a gene: 4. CDR3 nucleotide sequence: TGTGCCAGCAGCTTAGTCGGGACTAGCGGGGTGAATGAGCAGTTCTTC. This sequence encodes CASSLVGTSGVNEQFF.

This chain connects TRBV12-3 or TRBV12-4 to TRBJ1-1, with D perhaps TRBD1 (5 bases). The CDR3 is made up of 13 amino acids. The V end lost 5 bases, the J end lost 4 bases, and 11 bases lay between the germline ends. CDR3 loop: CASSLDSPTEAFF. The DNA of the CDR3 is TGTGCCAGCAGTCTCGACAGTCCCACTGAAGCTTTCTTT.

This clone turned up a few times. The V call is TRBV9, the J call TRBJ2-5; 7 nucleotides align to TRBD1. The CDR3 runs to 15 residues. V gave up 0 bases and J gave up 1 base; unmatched junction bases: 3. Germline V CDR1 and CDR2: SGDLS, YYNGEE. The CDR3 nucleotides are TGTGCCAGCAGCGTAGGGGGACAGCCCCAAGAGACCCAGTACTTC. Its translation: CASSVGGQPQETQYF.

The rearrangement uses TRBV28 and TRBJ2-5; 7 bases are shared with TRBD2. The V segment lost 2 bases and the J segment 0 bases; nucleotides outside the gene matches: 3. Germline CDR1 and CDR2: MDHEN and SYDVKM. There are 15 residues in the CDR3. The CDR3 sequence is CASSLASGNQETQYF. CDR3 bases: TGTGCCAGCAGTTTAGCTAGCGGTAACCAAGAGACCCAGTACTTC.

This chain joins TRBV28 and TRBJ1-2, with 8 nucleotides matching TRBD1. Losses at the gene ends were 1 base for V and 8 bases for J; bases not matched to a gene: 6. Germline V lookup: CDR1 MDHEN, CDR2 SYDVKM. The CDR3 consists of 14 residues. The CDR3 protein is CASSLFQGAWGYTF. The CDR3 bases are TGTGCCAGCAGTTTATTCCAGGGGGCTTGGGGCTACACCTTC.

This clone has a single count. The chain has TRBV7-3 and TRBJ2-4; TRBD1 matches at 7 bases. After removal of 4 bases from V and 6 bases from J, the junction contained 3 bases not matched to a gene. The CDR3 spans 13 residues. Germline V lookup: CDR1 SGHTA, CDR2 FQGTGA. DNA of the CDR3: TGTGCCAGCAGCTCGGGACAGTCAAACATTCAGTACTTC. This codes for CASSSGQSNIQYF.

The chain joins TRBV7-9 to TRBJ2-5; 7 positions match TRBD1. The V and J ends lost 1 base and 4 bases, in that order; junction bases with no gene match: 6. Per the germline V gene, CDR1 is SEHNR and CDR2 is FQNEAQ (reference sequence). CDR3 length: 15 residues. CDR3 DNA: TGTGCCAGCAGCTTAGGTACAGGGGTAAGAGAGACCCAGTACTTC. Amino acid sequence: CASSLGTGVRETQYF.

The J gene is TRBJ1-2, the V gene TRBV19; D gene unclear. The CDR3 extends over 13 amino acids. Germline values: CDR1 LNHDA, CDR2 SQIVND (reference sequence). Trimming shortened V by 3 bases and J by 8 bases, and 13 bases separated the two germline ends. CDR3 sequence reads: CASSMSGSYGYTF. CDR3 sequence (DNA): TGTGCCAGTAGTATGTCAGGATCGTACGGCTACACCTTC.

This chain joins TRBV19 and TRBJ2-1; perhaps TRBD1 as D (5 bases). The CDR3 contains 14 residues. V shed 1 base and J shed 8 bases, with 12 bases lying between them. CDR1 is LNHDA, CDR2 SQIVND, per germline (reference sequence). The CDR3 DNA sequence: TGTGCCAGTAGTATAGGCAGGGTGATCGATGAGCAGTTCTTC. Translating it yields CASSIGRVIDEQFF.

This chain joins TRBV18 and TRBJ2-7, with 10 nucleotides matching TRBD1. With 2 bases clipped from V and 4 bases from J, the junction kept 8 bases outside the gene matches. Germline CDR1 reads KGHSH; CDR2 reads LQKENI. The CDR3 consists of 16 residues. CDR3 sequence (DNA): TGTGCCAGCTCACCATTTACGGGACAGGGGATTTACGAGCAGTACTTC. Residues: CASSPFTGQGIYEQYF.

The chain has TRBV6-5 and TRBJ1-2, with 7 bases lining up with TRBD1. The J segment lost 11 bases and the V segment lost 5 bases, leaving 14 bases of the junction unmatched. From germline, CDR1 is MNHEY and CDR2 SVGAGI. The CDR3 contains 14 residues. In DNA, the CDR3 is TGTGCCAGCAGTCTCGCCGACTACAGGGGAACGTACACCTTC. It codes for CASSLADYRGTYTF.

This clone occurred a few times. The V gene is TRBV30, the J gene TRBJ1-1; D possibly corresponds to TRBD1 (5 bases). The V end was cut by 3 bases, the J end by 2 bases, with 10 bases between. Germline V gives CDR1 GTSNPN, CDR2 SVGIG (reference sequence). The CDR3 is 13 amino acids. In DNA form, the CDR3 reads TGTGCCTGGAGAATGGGGGGAAACACTGAAGCTTTCTTT. Amino acids: CAWRMGGNTEAFF.

This chain links TRBV27 with TRBJ1-1; D gene unclear. The CDR3 sequence is 14 residues long. Germline V lookup: CDR1 MNHEY, CDR2 SMNVEV (reference sequence). Trimming took off 0 bases at V and 1 base at J, with 6 bases between the two ends. CDR3 bases: TGTGCCAGCAGTTTATCGGCAGGGAACACTGAAGCTTTCTTT. This codes for CASSLSAGNTEAFF.

The rearrangement joins TRBV2 to TRBJ1-5; D not certain. Trimming took off 6 bases at V and 1 base at J, with 4 bases between the two ends. The CDR3 runs 12 residues. Germline lookup yields CDR1 SNHLY and CDR2 FYNNEI. The CDR3 reads CASRSSNQPQHF. The CDR3 nucleotides read TGTGCCAGCAGGAGCAGCAATCAGCCCCAGCATTTT. The complete variable domain, with remaining parts taken from reference TRBV2 and TRBJ1-5, reads EPEVTQTPSHQVTQMGQEVILRCVPISNHLYFYWYRQILGQKVEFLVSFYNNEISEKSEIFDDQFSVERPDGSNFTLKIRSTKLEDSAMYFCASRSSNQPQHFGDGTRLSIL.

The chain joins TRBV27 to TRBJ2-3, with 7 bases that match TRBD1. The CDR3 is 13 amino acids. V lost 6 bases to trimming and J lost 5 bases; unmatched junction nucleotides: 5. Germline V CDR1 and CDR2: MNHEY, SMNVEV (reference sequence). CDR3 DNA sequence: TGTGCCAGCAGAAAAGGGGGCTTAGATACGCAGTATTTT. Its translation: CASRKGGLDTQYF.

The chain is built from TRBV28 and TRBJ1-5, with no clear D. The CDR3 has 14 residues. The germline gives CDR1 MDHEN, CDR2 SYDVKM. V was trimmed by 3 bases and J by 2 bases, leaving 8 bases between them. The CDR3 DNA is TGTGCCAGCAGTTTGTCCGCGGGCAATCAGCCCCAGCATTTT. This codes for CASSLSAGNQPQHF.

The chain couples TRBV28 to TRBJ2-1; TRBD2 aligns across 9 bases. The junction had 4 bases not matched to a gene; V was cut back by 4 bases and J by 0 bases. The germline V gene has CDR1 MDHEN and CDR2 SYDVKM. The CDR3 is made up of 16 amino acids. CDR3 nucleotides: TGTGCCAGCAGTTCTCCTAGCGGGAACTCCTACAATGAGCAGTTCTTC. Its translation: CASSSPSGNSYNEQFF.

The chain carries TRBV6-5 and TRBJ2-3; 7 nucleotides agree with TRBD1. J gave up 7 bases and V 6 bases, and 7 bases lay outside the gene matches. The length of the CDR3 is 13 residues. Germline-derived CDR1 and CDR2 are MNHEY and SVGAGI. CDR3 residues: CASRETGIHTQYF. The CDR3 coding sequence is TGTGCCAGCAGAGAGACAGGGATTCATACGCAGTATTTT.

The rearrangement links TRBV6-2 or TRBV6-3 to TRBJ1-5; no definite D call. Trimming took 1 base from V and 7 from J, leaving 11 bases between them. Germline lookup yields CDR1 MNHEY and CDR2 SVGEGT. The CDR3 is 14 amino acids. CDR3 sequence (DNA): TGTGCCAGCAGTTACTTGGCCGGGAGCCAGCCCCAGCATTTT. Its translation: CASSYLAGSQPQHF.

The V call is TRBV5-1, the J call TRBJ1-3; 7 nucleotides match TRBD1. This CDR3 has 15 residues. The trim removed 2 bases at V and 3 bases at J, leaving 5 bases unmatched. Germline CDR1 reads SGHRS; CDR2 reads YFSETQ. The CDR3 DNA follows: TGCGCCAGCAGCTTTCACAGGGGCGGTGGAAACACCATATATTTT. This gives the protein CASSFHRGGGNTIYF.

This clone was counted a single time. The chain uses TRBV24-1 and TRBJ2-5; tentative D call: TRBD2 (6 bases). Germline V gene lookup returns CDR1 KGHDR and CDR2 SFDVKD. Trimming took off 3 bases at V and 3 bases at J, with 16 bases between the two ends. The CDR3 contains 16 residues. CDR3 in DNA: TGTGCCACCAGTGATCCCTTGCGAGCGGGTGAAGAGACCCAGTACTTC. Protein sequence: CATSDPLRAGEETQYF.

The chain joins TRBV7-2 to TRBJ2-5, with 12 bases lining up with TRBD2. Germline trimming cut 2 bases from V and 2 bases from J; bases unmatched to any gene: 3. The CDR3 runs 16 residues. Germline V lookup: CDR1 SGHTA, CDR2 FQGNSA. The CDR3 loop is CASSLLAGGGQETQYF. The CDR3 region has the DNA TGTGCCAGCAGCTTACTAGCGGGAGGGGGTCAAGAGACCCAGTACTTC.

The chain employs TRBV10-3 and TRBJ2-7; TRBD2 might be the D (6 bases). CDR1 and CDR2 from the germline V gene are ENHRY and SYGVKD. The CDR3 is 16 residues long. The V gene lost 0 bases and the J gene lost 4 bases, with 16 bases spanning the gap. As DNA, the CDR3 is TGTGCCATCAGTGAGTCGCGGAGGGCAGGAACATACGAGCAGTACTTC. Amino acids: CAISESRRAGTYEQYF.

The genes are TRBV5-1 and TRBJ2-7; TRBD2 matches 10 bases. The J segment lost 4 bases and the V segment lost 3 bases, leaving 19 bases of the junction unmatched. This CDR3 is 19 amino acids long. Germline V gene data show CDR1 as SGHRS and CDR2 as YFSETQ. The CDR3 is CASSYPRASGSGMSYEQYF. In DNA, the CDR3 is TGCGCCAGCAGCTATCCCAGGGCTAGCGGGAGCGGGATGTCGTACGAGCAGTACTTC.

This chain connects TRBV19 to TRBJ1-1, with 8 bases identical to TRBD1. Trimming at V came to 1 base and at J to 5 bases, leaving 3 bases not matched to a gene. The length of the CDR3 is 14 residues. Germline CDR1 is LNHDA and CDR2 is SQIVND (reference sequence). The CDR3 sequence is CASSIVGQGTEAFF. Here the CDR3 DNA reads TGTGCCAGTAGTATAGTAGGACAGGGAACTGAAGCTTTCTTT.

This clone was observed a single time. The CDR3: CASSQVQGSTNEKLFF. The CDR3 region has the DNA TGCGCCAGCAGCCAAGTACAGGGTTCAACTAATGAAAAACTGTTTTTT. The rearrangement links TRBV4-1 to TRBJ1-4, with D perhaps TRBD1 (6 bases). Germline V gene data show CDR1 as MGHRA and CDR2 as YSYEKL. V was pared by 1 base and J by 0 bases, with 9 bases between. The CDR3 length is 16 residues.

This chain uses TRBV19 with TRBJ1-1; D not certain. This CDR3 has 12 residues. Germline V gene lookup returns CDR1 LNHDA and CDR2 SQIVND (reference sequence). V was cut by 6 bases and J by 1 base, with 6 bases left in between. CDR3 protein: CASRGRNTEAFF. CDR3 nucleotide sequence: TGTGCCAGTAGGGGCAGGAACACTGAAGCTTTCTTT.

A word on this clone: This same CDR3 is encoded by further DNA sequences in the sample. The V gene is TRBV24-1, the J gene TRBJ2-1; 14 bases are a match to TRBD2. The V gene's germline CDR1 is KGHDR and CDR2 SFDVKD. This CDR3 contains 16 residues. Trimming at V came to 3 bases and at J to 5 bases, leaving 2 bases not matched to a gene. CDR3 sequence (DNA): TGTGCCACCAGTGATACGGGACTAGCGGGAGACAATGAGCAGTTCTTC. Its translation is CATSDTGLAGDNEQFF.

The chain employs TRBV28 and TRBJ2-7, with 8 bases matching TRBD1. Unmatched junction bases numbered 8, after V lost 10 bases and J lost 3 bases. The CDR3 totals 13 residues. CDR1 and CDR2 (germline): MDHEN, SYDVKM. In nucleotides, the CDR3 is TGTGCCACCGTAGGACAGGGAGGCTACGAGCAGTACTTC. Its protein product is CATVGQGGYEQYF. Filled out from reference TRBV28 and TRBJ2-7, the complete variable domain reads DVKVTQSSRYLVKRTGEKVFLECVQDMDHENMFWYRQDPGLGLRLIYFSYDVKMKEKGDIPEGYSVSREKKERFSLILESASTNQTSMYLCATVGQGGYEQYFGPGTRLTVT.